These 12 T cell receptor beta chains share one sample of origin, sequenced in a study of blood T cells in healthy people across ages. Primers used in a second PCR of about 6 to 11 cycles were a sample-barcoded 5' primer and a J-beta primer mix. TCRdb ran MiXCR on the 5' RACE reads and lists one entry per CDR3 protein. Of hundreds of thousands of distinct CDR3 sequences listed, roughly 64% are singletons. The sequenced material came from blood. Every receptor here comes from a man aged 30 to 39 in good health.

This clonotype has at least ten counts. The chain employs TRBV4-3 and TRBJ2-5, with D perhaps being TRBD1 or TRBD2 (5 bases each). Trimming shortened V by 0 bases and J by 5 bases, and 13 bases separated the two germline ends. Germline V lookup: CDR1 LGHNA, CDR2 YSLEER. There are 15 residues in the CDR3. The CDR3 DNA follows: TGCGCCAGCAGCCAAGATCTTCGGGGCGCGGAGACCCAGTACTTC. It is translated as CASSQDLRGAETQYF.

This chain connects TRBV9 to TRBJ1-4, with D possibly matching TRBD1 (6 bases). There are 14 residues in the CDR3. The V end lost 4 bases, the J end lost 6 bases, and 13 bases lay between the germline ends. Germline-derived CDR1 and CDR2 are SGDLS and YYNGEE. The CDR3 nucleotides read TGTGCCAGCAGCTCACAGGGAGGGGATGAAAAACTGTTTTTT. The encoded protein is CASSSQGGDEKLFF.

This clonotype was counted between two and nine times. The chain links TRBV4-1 to TRBJ2-7; 7 bases are shared with TRBD2. J was trimmed by 1 base and V by 6 bases; bases with no gene match: 3. Germline CDR1 is MGHRA and CDR2 is YSYEKL. The CDR3 is 13 residues long. CDR3 region: CASSTSVSYEQYF. The DNA for the CDR3 is TGCGCCAGCAGTACTAGCGTATCCTACGAGCAGTACTTC.

This clonotype appeared a single time. The chain is built from TRBV27 and TRBJ1-2; D call uncertain. V was shortened by 2 bases and J by 8 bases, with 12 bases between the two germline ends. Germline CDR1 and CDR2: MNHEY and SMNVEV (reference sequence). CDR3 length: 13 amino acids. CDR3 sequence reads: CASSLIGEKGYTF. Here the CDR3 DNA reads TGTGCCAGCAGTTTAATCGGGGAGAAAGGCTACACCTTC.

The rearrangement uses TRBV6-5 and TRBJ2-1; possibly TRBD1 or TRBD2 for D (5 bases each). Germline V gives CDR1 MNHEY, CDR2 SVGAGI. V was trimmed by 6 bases and J by 6 bases, leaving 12 bases between them. The CDR3 covers 13 residues. CDR3 residues: CASRLGVGNEQFF. In nucleotides, the CDR3 is TGTGCCAGCAGACTGGGGGTAGGCAATGAGCAGTTCTTC.

V usage is TRBV29-1 and J usage is TRBJ2-6, with D tentatively TRBD1 (5 bases). Deletions cut 5 bases from V and 0 bases from J, with 14 bases between. From germline, CDR1 is SQVTM and CDR2 ANQGSEA. The CDR3 runs 16 residues. The DNA for the CDR3 is TGCAGCGTTACAATTACAGGAAACTCTGGGGCCAACGTCCTGACTTTC. Residues: CSVTITGNSGANVLTF.

The chain recombines TRBV21-1 with TRBJ2-4; TRBD1 was called by the table and not checked on the DNA. TRBV21-1 is listed as a pseudogene. The CDR3 is 15 amino acids. The CDR3 nucleotides read TGTGCCAGCAGCAAAGAAACAGGGGCCAAAAACATTCAGTACTTC. Translated, it gives CASSKETGAKNIQYF.

This clonotype was counted between two and nine times. V is TRBV4-3 and J is TRBJ1-2; 7 bases are a match to TRBD1. CDR1 is LGHNA, CDR2 YSLEER, per germline. The V segment lost 4 bases and the J segment 7 bases; nucleotides outside the gene matches: 3. The CDR3 consists of 12 residues. The CDR3 nucleotides are TGCGCCAGCAGCCGAGGACAGGCTGGCTACACCTTC. Translation gives CASSRGQAGYTF.

The rearrangement links TRBV6-2 or TRBV6-3 to TRBJ2-7; D is possibly TRBD1 (6 bases). The CDR3 is 15 residues long. V was pared by 8 bases and J by 2 bases, with 19 bases between. Germline loops: CDR1 MNHEY, CDR2 SVGEGT. Here the CDR3 reads CASSDPGQRAYEQYF. Written as DNA, the CDR3 is TGTGCCAGCTCCGACCCGGGACAAAGAGCCTACGAGCAGTACTTC.

The chain links TRBV6-2 or TRBV6-3 to TRBJ2-6, with D hard to call. Germline V gives CDR1 MNHEY, CDR2 SVGEGT. The CDR3 loop spans 18 amino acids. Trimming took 0 bases from V and 0 from J, leaving 12 bases between them. Here the CDR3 DNA reads TGTGCCAGCAGTTACTCGATCGTCCTATCCTCTGGGGCCAACGTCCTGACTTTC. It is translated as CASSYSIVLSSGANVLTF.

The genes are TRBV20-1 and TRBJ1-1; tentatively, D is TRBD1 (5 bases). CDR1 is DFQATT, CDR2 SNEGSKA, per germline (reference sequence). V was cut by 5 bases and J by 1 base, with 17 bases left in between. This CDR3 is built from 15 residues. The CDR3 region is CSAFRDGGGNTEAFF. The CDR3 DNA follows: TGCAGTGCTTTCAGAGATGGGGGAGGGAACACTGAAGCTTTCTTT.

The rearrangement links TRBV11-2 to TRBJ2-5; no clear D. Germline lookup yields CDR1 SGHAT and CDR2 FQNNGV. V lost 1 base and J 7 bases, leaving 13 bases between the germline ends. This CDR3 is built from 14 residues. CDR3 residues: CASSLAPTVGTQYF. In DNA, the CDR3 is TGTGCCAGCAGCTTAGCCCCCACGGTAGGGACCCAGTACTTC.